In its sample, the clone carrying this TCR beta chain was seen many times. Its antigen is undetermined. The ends were cut back, 8 bases at V and 2 bases at J, with 16 bases in the middle. This CDR3 has 15 amino acids. Germline V gene sequence: CDR1 MNHEY, CDR2 SVGEGT. The record originates from a study of blood T cells in healthy people across ages. Primed by a sample-barcoded 5' primer and a J-beta primer mix, a second PCR proceeded for roughly 7 to 12 cycles. TCRdb used MiXCR to reprocess the 5' RACE reads, holding one entry per CDR3 protein. The sample records around 670,000 distinct CDR3 sequences, around 31% being singletons. Findings and limits, study-wide: A greater number of naive CD4+ cells and higher diversity distinguished long-lived donors from aged donors.

Sequencing was performed on blood. The chain has TRBV6-2 or TRBV6-3 and TRBJ1-5; D perhaps matches TRBD1 (5 bases). This sequence was found in a woman aged 80 or over in good health. For the CDR3, the DNA is TGTGCCAGCCGGGGGAGCTTTATAGGCAATCAGCCCCAGCATTTT. Translation gives CASRGSFIGNQPQHF.